Given below is one TCR beta chain in context. The antigen remains unidentified. A multiplex PCR was run with 60 Vbeta primers and 13 Jbeta primers. Only in-frame clones appear in the TCRdb table, and some are missing; sequencing was by immunoSEQ multiplex PCR. Altogether 140,000 to 150,000 clones are present, around three quarters being singletons, with the ten largest covering around 1.9%. These data come from a study of cytomegalovirus exposure and HLA in healthy donors. CDR1 is GTSNPN, CDR2 SVGIG, per germline (reference sequence). Unmatched junction bases numbered 6, after V lost 3 bases and J lost 10 bases. The CDR3 extends over 13 amino acids. Study-wide results and caveats: Some V segments, TRBV6-2 and TRBV6-3 among them, were indistinguishable and were therefore excluded. There was a cluster of highly shared sequence variants that was likely a sequencing artifact.

This sequence joins TRBV30 and TRBJ1-6; 7 bases map to TRBD1. Material for sequencing was PBMCs. The TCR was taken from a man aged 40-49 years in good health and CMV-seronegative. The CDR3 region has the DNA TGTGCCTGGAGGGGACAGATCTGGTCACCCCTCCACTTT. It translates to CAWRGQIWSPLHF.